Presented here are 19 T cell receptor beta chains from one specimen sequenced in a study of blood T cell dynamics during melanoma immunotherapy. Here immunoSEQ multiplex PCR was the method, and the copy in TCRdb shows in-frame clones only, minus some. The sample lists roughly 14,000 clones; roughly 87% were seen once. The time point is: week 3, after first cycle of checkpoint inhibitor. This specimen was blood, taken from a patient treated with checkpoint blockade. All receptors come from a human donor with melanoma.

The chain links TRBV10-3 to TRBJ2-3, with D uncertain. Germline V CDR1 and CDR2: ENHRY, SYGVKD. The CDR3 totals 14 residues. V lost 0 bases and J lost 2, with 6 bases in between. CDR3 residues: CAISESLPTDTQYF. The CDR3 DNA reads TGTGCCATCAGTGAGTCGTTACCCACAGATACGCAGTATTTT.

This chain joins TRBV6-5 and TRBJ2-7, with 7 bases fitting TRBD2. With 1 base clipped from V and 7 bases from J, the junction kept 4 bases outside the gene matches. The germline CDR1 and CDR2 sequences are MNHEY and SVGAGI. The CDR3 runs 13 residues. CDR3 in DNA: TGTGCCAGCAGTTACTGGGAGGGCCGGGAGCAGTACTTC. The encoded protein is CASSYWEGREQYF.

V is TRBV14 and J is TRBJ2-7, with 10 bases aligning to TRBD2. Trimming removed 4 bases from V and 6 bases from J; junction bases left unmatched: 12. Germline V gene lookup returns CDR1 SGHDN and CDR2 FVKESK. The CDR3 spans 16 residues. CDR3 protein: CASSRDPLAGDSEQYF. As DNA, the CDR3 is TGTGCCAGCAGCCGCGACCCTCTAGCGGGAGACAGCGAGCAGTACTTC.

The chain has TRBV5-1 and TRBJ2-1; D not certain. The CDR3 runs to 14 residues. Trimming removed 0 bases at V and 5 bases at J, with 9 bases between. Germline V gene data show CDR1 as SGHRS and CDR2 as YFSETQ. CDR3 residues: CASSLAGRDNEQFF. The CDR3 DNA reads TGCGCCAGCAGCTTGGCCGGCCGAGACAATGAGCAGTTCTTC.

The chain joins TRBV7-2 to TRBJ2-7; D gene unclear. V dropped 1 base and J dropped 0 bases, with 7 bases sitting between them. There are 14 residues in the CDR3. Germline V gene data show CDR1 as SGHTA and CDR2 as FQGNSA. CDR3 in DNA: TGTGCCAGCAGCTTAGTTGCGAGCTCCTACGAGCAGTACTTC. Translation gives CASSLVASSYEQYF.

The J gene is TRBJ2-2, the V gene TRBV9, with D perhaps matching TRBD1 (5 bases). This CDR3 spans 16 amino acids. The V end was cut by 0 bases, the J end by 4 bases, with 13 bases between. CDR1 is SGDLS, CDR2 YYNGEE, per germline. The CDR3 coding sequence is TGTGCCAGCAGCGTAGGGACAATCTCGGGCACCGGGGAGCTGTTTTTT. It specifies CASSVGTISGTGELFF.

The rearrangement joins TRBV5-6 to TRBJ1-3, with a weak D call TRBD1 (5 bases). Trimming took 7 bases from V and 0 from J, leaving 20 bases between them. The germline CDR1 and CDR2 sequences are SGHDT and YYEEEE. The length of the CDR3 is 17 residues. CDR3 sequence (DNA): TGTGCCAGCCGTCCATGGGACCTCCATTTCTCTGGAAACACCATATATTTT. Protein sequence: CASRPWDLHFSGNTIYF.

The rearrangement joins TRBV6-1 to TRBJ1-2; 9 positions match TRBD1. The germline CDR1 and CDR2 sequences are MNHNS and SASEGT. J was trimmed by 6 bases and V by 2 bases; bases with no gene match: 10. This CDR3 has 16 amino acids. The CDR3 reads CASSETPEGQGDGYTF. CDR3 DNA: TGTGCCAGCAGTGAAACCCCAGAGGGACAGGGCGATGGCTACACCTTC.

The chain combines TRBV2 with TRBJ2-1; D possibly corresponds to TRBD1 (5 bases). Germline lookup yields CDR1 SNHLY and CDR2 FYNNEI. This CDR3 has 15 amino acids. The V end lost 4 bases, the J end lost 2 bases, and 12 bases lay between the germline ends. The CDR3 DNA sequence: TGTGCCAGCAGTGTACAGGTCGGCCCCTACAATGAGCAGTTCTTC. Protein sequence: CASSVQVGPYNEQFF.

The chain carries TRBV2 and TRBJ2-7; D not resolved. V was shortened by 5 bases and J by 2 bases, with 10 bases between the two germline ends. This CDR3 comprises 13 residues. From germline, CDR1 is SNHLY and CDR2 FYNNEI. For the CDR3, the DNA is TGTGCCAGCAGTTTCGACCCCGCCTACGAGCAGTACTTC. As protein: CASSFDPAYEQYF.

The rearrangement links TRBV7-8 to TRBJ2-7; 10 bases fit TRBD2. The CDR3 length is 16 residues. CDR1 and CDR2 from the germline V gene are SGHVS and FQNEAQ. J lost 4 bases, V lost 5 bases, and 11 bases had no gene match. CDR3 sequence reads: CASSIPRASGSYEQYF. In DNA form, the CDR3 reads TGTGCCAGCAGCATACCCCGGGCTAGCGGGAGTTACGAGCAGTACTTC.

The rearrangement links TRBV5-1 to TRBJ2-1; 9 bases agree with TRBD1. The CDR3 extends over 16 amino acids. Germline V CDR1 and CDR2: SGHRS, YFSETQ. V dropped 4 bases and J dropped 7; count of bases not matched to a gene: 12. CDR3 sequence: CASSRATGTGLNEQFF. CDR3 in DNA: TGCGCCAGCAGCCGTGCAACAGGGACAGGGCTTAATGAGCAGTTCTTC.

CDR3 in amino acids: CASSTTADLYEQYF. The CDR3 bases are TGTGCCAGCAGCACAACAGCGGACCTCTACGAGCAGTACTTC. The chain recombines TRBV28 with TRBJ2-7, with D maybe TRBD2 (5 bases). CDR1 MDHEN and CDR2 SYDVKM come from the germline V gene. This CDR3 has 14 residues. Between the trimmed V and J ends, which lost 6 bases and 3 bases, there was a span of 15 bases.

The CDR3 loop is CASSLGQGFGNQPQHF. The CDR3 nucleotides are TGTGCCAGCAGCTTAGGGCAGGGGTTTGGCAATCAGCCCCAGCATTTT. The rearrangement links TRBV7-2 to TRBJ1-5; TRBD1 might be the D (6 bases). From germline, CDR1 is SGHTA and CDR2 FQGNSA. CDR3 length equals 16 residues. The ends were cut back, 1 base at V and 2 bases at J, with 12 bases in the middle. The full variable domain, in which reference TRBV7-2 and TRBJ1-5 provide the parts outside the CDR3, is GAGVSQSPSNKVTEKGKDVELRCDPISGHTALYWYRQSLGQGLEFLIYFQGNSAPDKSGLPSDRFSAERTGGSVSTLTIQRTQQEDSAVYLCASSLGQGFGNQPQHFGDGTRLSIL.

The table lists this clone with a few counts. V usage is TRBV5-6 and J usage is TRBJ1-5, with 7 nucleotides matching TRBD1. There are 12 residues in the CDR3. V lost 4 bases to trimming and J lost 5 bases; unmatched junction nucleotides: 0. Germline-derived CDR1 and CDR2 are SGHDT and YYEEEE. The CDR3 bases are TGTGCCAGCAGCGACAGGGATCAGCCCCAGCATTTT. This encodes CASSDRDQPQHF.

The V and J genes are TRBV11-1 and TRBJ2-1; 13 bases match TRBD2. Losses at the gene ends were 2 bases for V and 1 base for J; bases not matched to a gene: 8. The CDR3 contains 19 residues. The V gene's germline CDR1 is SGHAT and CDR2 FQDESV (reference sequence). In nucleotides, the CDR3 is TGTGCCAGCAGCTTACGTTGGACTAGCGGGGGTTTATCCTACAATGAGCAGTTCTTC. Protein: CASSLRWTSGGLSYNEQFF.

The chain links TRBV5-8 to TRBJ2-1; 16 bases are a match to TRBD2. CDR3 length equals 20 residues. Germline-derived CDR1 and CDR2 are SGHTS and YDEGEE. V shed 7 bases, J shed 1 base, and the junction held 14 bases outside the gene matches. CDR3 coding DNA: TGTGCCAGCCGGAGGGGTAGGGGACTAGCGGGAGGGCCGTCCTACAATGAGCAGTTCTTC. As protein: CASRRGRGLAGGPSYNEQFF. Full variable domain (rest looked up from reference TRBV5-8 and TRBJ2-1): EAGVTQSPTHLIKTRGQQATLRCSPISGHTSVYWYQQALGLGLQFLLWYDEGEERNRGNFPPRFSGRQFPNYSSELNVNALELEDSALYLCASRRGRGLAGGPSYNEQFFGPGTRLTVL.

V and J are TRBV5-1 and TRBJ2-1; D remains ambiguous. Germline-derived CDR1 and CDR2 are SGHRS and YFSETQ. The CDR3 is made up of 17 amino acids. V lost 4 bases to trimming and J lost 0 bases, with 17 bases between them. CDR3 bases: TGCGCCAGCAGCGGTGGTCTGCGGCGGAGCTCCTACAATGAGCAGTTCTTC. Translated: CASSGGLRRSSYNEQFF.

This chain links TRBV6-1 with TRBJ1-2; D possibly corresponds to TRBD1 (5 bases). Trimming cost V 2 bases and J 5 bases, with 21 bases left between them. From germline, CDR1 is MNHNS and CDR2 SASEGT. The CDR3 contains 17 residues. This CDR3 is CASSEPVWMGQKYGYTF. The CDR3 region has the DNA TGTGCCAGCAGTGAACCTGTTTGGATGGGGCAAAAGTATGGCTACACCTTC.